This T cell receptor beta chain was captured by sequencing in a study of blood T cell repertoires in COVID-19. Overall study: Collection of acute and convalescent COVID-19 samples took place in the United States, Italy and Spain. PBMCs, B-cell-depleted T cells, or T cells provided the cDNA or gDNA that made up the material.

The CDR3 is 13 amino acids. V lost 5 bases to trimming and J lost 5 bases, with 9 bases between them. Germline V gene sequence: CDR1 SNHLY, CDR2 FYNNEI. The method was immunoSEQ multiplex PCR; TCRdb's version includes in-frame clones alone and lacks a portion of them. The table records about 300,000 clones, approximately 88% of them present only once. Seattle cases were enrolled at active infection and followed longitudinally. The sequencing sample was made of peripheral blood. The chain combines TRBV2 with TRBJ2-2; D unclear. This TCR came from a woman aged 25-40 years with COVID-19, enrolled during active disease. CDR3 region: CASSNLRTGELFF. CDR3 bases: TGTGCCAGCAGTAATCTACGGACCGGGGAGCTGTTTTTT.